This TCR beta chain was documented in a study of blood T cell repertoires in COVID-19. Turning to the study itself: Cohort 3 recovery required two negative PCRs, clearance, or symptom resolution. Sources were T cells, B-cell-depleted T cells, or PBMCs; the material itself was cDNA or gDNA.

The CDR3 spans 17 residues. V was clipped by 1 base and J by 0 bases, with 16 bases between them. In germline, CDR1 is SGHRS, CDR2 YFSETQ. The authors' processing: Reference gene primer amplification gave nucleated cell count estimates. TCRdb keeps only in-frame clones here, not all; method: immunoSEQ multiplex PCR. That table is the source of V, J and clone size, and D and trimming were worked out from the DNA. The table records fewer than 200,000 clones, about 88% of them present only once. Material: PBMCs or T cells enriched from blood (not recorded which). The J gene is TRBJ1-2, the V gene TRBV5-1; no reliable D call. The sequence was obtained from a woman in her thirties or forties in a cohort exposed to, infected with or recovered from COVID-19 (not recorded which). DNA for the CDR3: TGCGCCAGCAGCTTGACGATTAACCGCTACTCTAACTATGGCTACACCTTC. This codes for CASSLTINRYSNYGYTF.